These 28 T cell receptor beta chains originate from one sample sequenced in a study of blood T cell repertoires in COVID-19. Sequenced by immunoSEQ multiplex PCR; TCRdb stores in-frame clones only, minus some. Among 210,000 or so clones, approximately 90% were seen once, and the ten largest hold less than 3.5%. Sequencing used peripheral blood. Every receptor here comes from a man aged 30 to 45 with COVID-19, enrolled during active disease.

The chain has TRBV4-3 and TRBJ2-1; D is perhaps TRBD1 (5 bases). This CDR3 comprises 18 residues. Trimming shortened V by 0 bases and J by 0 bases, and 15 bases separated the two germline ends. The germline CDR1 and CDR2 sequences are LGHNA and YSLEER. CDR3 protein: CASSQEDSYISSYNEQFF. In nucleotides, the CDR3 is TGCGCCAGCAGCCAAGAAGACAGCTACATTAGCTCCTACAATGAGCAGTTCTTC.

The V and J genes are TRBV12-3 or TRBV12-4 and TRBJ1-2, with 7 bases identical to TRBD1. V gave up 4 bases and J gave up 11 bases; unmatched junction bases: 10. This CDR3 has 13 amino acids. CDR3 sequence (DNA): TGTGCCAGCAGTTCCCGTCGACAGGGTCAATACACCTTC. It translates to CASSSRRQGQYTF.

The J gene is TRBJ1-1, the V gene TRBV18, with 8 bases fitting TRBD1. Germline values: CDR1 KGHSH, CDR2 LQKENI. This CDR3 comprises 14 residues. With V trimmed by 3 bases and J by 4 bases, 4 bases remained unmatched. For the CDR3, the DNA is TGTGCCAGCTCACCTGGACAGGGATTCACTGAAGCTTTCTTT. It encodes CASSPGQGFTEAFF.

DNA of the CDR3: TGTGCCAGCAGCCCCTGGGACAGGGACTACGAGCAGTACTTC. It translates to CASSPWDRDYEQYF. The chain recombines TRBV7-9 with TRBJ2-7, with 9 nucleotides matching TRBD1. This CDR3 has 14 residues. Germline V CDR1 and CDR2: SEHNR, FQNEAQ (reference sequence). V lost 5 bases, J lost 3 bases, and 5 bases stayed unmatched.

The genes are TRBV3-1 (or the pseudogene TRBV3-2) and TRBJ2-1; weak D call: TRBD2 (5 bases). The V end was cut by 0 bases, the J end by 0 bases, with 12 bases between. The CDR3 sequence is 17 residues long. Germline assignment: CDR1 LGHDT and CDR2 YNNKEL (reference sequence). CDR3 DNA: TGTGCCAGCAGCCAAGAGGACTCGCCCAGCTCCTACAATGAGCAGTTCTTC. Protein: CASSQEDSPSSYNEQFF.

The genes are TRBV19 and TRBJ2-1; D unclear. V was pared by 5 bases and J by 6 bases, with 8 bases between. Germline CDR1 reads LNHDA; CDR2 reads SQIVND (reference sequence). The CDR3 is made up of 12 amino acids. The CDR3 region is CASSRVVNEQFF. The CDR3 DNA reads TGTGCCAGTAGTCGCGTAGTCAATGAGCAGTTCTTC. The whole variable domain, filled in from reference TRBV19 and TRBJ2-1, reads DGGITQSPKYLFRKEGQNVTLSCEQNLNHDAMYWYRQDPGQGLRLIYYSQIVNDFQKGDIAEGYSVSREKKESFPLTVTSAQKNPTAFYLCASSRVVNEQFFGPGTRLTVL.

The chain links TRBV1 to TRBJ1-4; TRBD1 is taken as the D call from the table, unchecked against the DNA. TRBV1 is a pseudogene. This CDR3 has 15 amino acids. The CDR3 spells CTSSQEVWGYEKLFF. CDR3 coding DNA: TGCACCAGCAGCCAAGAGGTCTGGGGCTATGAAAAACTGTTTTTT.

This clone was seen once. V usage is TRBV18 and J usage is TRBJ1-4; no reliable D call. V shed 2 bases and J shed 4 bases, with 8 bases lying between them. The CDR3 length is 14 residues. Germline V gene sequence: CDR1 KGHSH, CDR2 LQKENI. The CDR3 spells CASSPDDINEKLFF. The CDR3 region has the DNA TGTGCCAGCTCACCAGACGACATTAATGAAAAACTGTTTTTT.

This chain connects TRBV14 to TRBJ1-2, with D uncertain. Trimming took 0 bases from V and 4 from J, leaving 12 bases between them. The CDR3 length is 15 residues. Germline loops: CDR1 SGHDN, CDR2 FVKESK. CDR3: CASSQDQVQPYGYTF. The CDR3, as DNA: TGTGCCAGCAGCCAAGATCAAGTACAGCCCTATGGCTACACCTTC.

This chain uses TRBV4-3 with TRBJ2-3; D is uncertain. This CDR3 spans 14 amino acids. Trimming removed 4 bases from V and 2 bases from J, with 10 bases in between. CDR1 is LGHNA, CDR2 YSLEER, per germline. CDR3 protein: CASSPQSPTDTQYF. Here the CDR3 DNA reads TGCGCCAGCAGCCCCCAATCCCCCACAGATACGCAGTATTTT.

Worth noting for this clone: Other nucleotide sequences in the sample specify the same CDR3. This rearrangement joins TRBV5-1 to TRBJ2-1, with 9 bases aligning to TRBD2. The V gene's germline CDR1 is SGHRS and CDR2 YFSETQ. The CDR3 consists of 15 residues. The J segment lost 4 bases and the V segment lost 3 bases, leaving 5 bases of the junction unmatched. Here the CDR3 reads CASSYLAGTYNEQFF. The CDR3 coding sequence is TGCGCCAGCAGCTACCTAGCGGGGACGTACAATGAGCAGTTCTTC. Supplemented by reference TRBV5-1 and TRBJ2-1, the full variable domain reads KAGVTQTPRYLIKTRGQQVTLSCSPISGHRSVSWYQQTPGQGLQFLFEYFSETQRNKGNFPGRFSGRQFSNSRSEMNVSTLELGDSALYLCASSYLAGTYNEQFFGPGTRLTVL.

The V and J genes are TRBV14 and TRBJ2-7; 9 bases match TRBD1. The germline V gene has CDR1 SGHDN and CDR2 FVKESK. J gave up 3 bases and V 4 bases, and 10 bases lay outside the gene matches. This CDR3 is 16 amino acids long. CDR3 residues: CASSPYPGTGNYEQYF. CDR3 in DNA: TGTGCCAGCAGCCCGTATCCCGGGACAGGGAACTACGAGCAGTACTTC.

J is TRBJ1-1 and V is TRBV5-1, with 8 bases aligning to TRBD1. CDR3 length equals 14 residues. Unmatched junction bases numbered 6, after V lost 7 bases and J lost 1 base. Germline CDR1 reads SGHRS; CDR2 reads YFSETQ. The CDR3 is CASSQDRGNTEAFF. CDR3 nucleotide sequence: TGCGCCAGCTCCCAAGACAGGGGGAACACTGAAGCTTTCTTT.

The V and J genes are TRBV23-1 and TRBJ1-2, with D uncertain. TRBV23-1 is noted as an ORF with a role that remains uncertain. The CDR3 runs 13 residues. The V end lost 2 bases, the J end lost 3 bases, and 7 bases lay between the germline ends. As DNA, the CDR3 is TGCGCCAGCAGTCAACCACCGGACTATGGCTACACCTTC. It translates to CASSQPPDYGYTF.

The chain combines TRBV9 with TRBJ1-6; TRBD1 is a possible D gene (6 bases). Germline lookup yields CDR1 SGDLS and CDR2 YYNGEE. V was shortened by 0 bases and J by 6 bases, with 13 bases between the two germline ends. CDR3 length: 16 amino acids. Here the CDR3 DNA reads TGTGCCAGCAGCGTAGCGGGGGGGGCCTCTAATTCACCCCTCCACTTT. Protein: CASSVAGGASNSPLHF.

The chain recombines TRBV5-8 with TRBJ2-3; 12 nucleotides align to TRBD2. Trimming at V came to 2 bases and at J to 9 bases, leaving 13 bases not matched to a gene. The CDR3 sequence is 17 residues long. CDR1 and CDR2 (germline): SGHTS, YDEGEE. The CDR3 region has the DNA TGTGCCAGCAGCTTCGAAAGGGCTAGCGGGGGGGCGGAAACGCAGTATTTT. Amino acids: CASSFERASGGAETQYF.

This clone was counted once. The chain recombines TRBV15 with TRBJ2-3, with unresolved D. Looked up from germline, CDR1 is LNHNV and CDR2 is YYDKDF (reference sequence). V lost 0 bases to trimming and J lost 2 bases, with 3 bases between them. CDR3 length: 13 amino acids. The CDR3 DNA sequence: TGTGCCACCAGCAGAGATATCACAGATACGCAGTATTTT. As protein: CATSRDITDTQYF.

The V call is TRBV29-1, the J call TRBJ1-2; the match to TRBD1 covers 9 bases. Looked up from germline, CDR1 is SQVTM and CDR2 is ANQGSEA. Trimming cost V 4 bases and J 8 bases; bases outside gene matches: 5. The CDR3 extends over 12 amino acids. CDR3 DNA: TGCAGCGTTGGGACAGGGGATCGCGGCTACACCTTC. Its translation is CSVGTGDRGYTF.

This clone was picked up one time. This rearrangement joins TRBV11-2 to TRBJ2-7, with D possibly matching TRBD1 (6 bases). This CDR3 is built from 14 residues. Germline V CDR1 and CDR2: SGHAT, FQNNGV. V lost 4 bases to trimming and J lost 0 bases, with 10 bases between them. In DNA form, the CDR3 reads TGTGCCAGCAGCTGGGGGCTGGGCTCCTACGAGCAGTACTTC. Its protein is CASSWGLGSYEQYF.

The chain recombines TRBV24-1 with TRBJ1-5, with 10 bases fitting TRBD1. The ends lost 4 bases at V and 2 bases at J; junction bases unmatched: 4. The germline V gene encodes CDR1 KGHDR and CDR2 SFDVKD. The CDR3 spans 16 residues. CDR3 residues: CATSDAGTGGNQPQHF. The CDR3 nucleotides are TGTGCCACCAGTGACGCTGGGACAGGGGGCAATCAGCCCCAGCATTTT.

This chain uses TRBV7-2 with TRBJ2-7; TRBD2 matches at 15 bases. V lost 5 bases and J lost 4; bases outside the gene matches: 0. Germline values: CDR1 SGHTA, CDR2 FQGNSA. CDR3 length: 14 amino acids. The CDR3 DNA reads as TGTGCCAGCAGCGGGACTAGCGGGAGGTACGAGCAGTACTTC. Translating gives CASSGTSGRYEQYF.

This chain links TRBV21-1 with TRBJ1-4. TRBV21-1 is given as a pseudogene. CDR3 length: 14 residues. Here the CDR3 DNA reads TGTGCCAGCACCGGGGGGACCTCTAATGAAAAACTGTTTTTT. Residues: CASTGGTSNEKLFF.

This clone came up once. The chain is built from TRBV28 and TRBJ1-1, with D possibly being TRBD1 (6 bases). The germline CDR1 and CDR2 sequences are MDHEN and SYDVKM. This CDR3 is 11 amino acids long. V was pared by 5 bases and J by 7 bases, with 8 bases between. CDR3 amino acids: CASSTDSEAFF. The DNA for the CDR3 is TGTGCCAGCAGTACGGACAGTGAAGCTTTCTTT.

V gene TRBV28 combines with J gene TRBJ1-2; D gene unclear. The length of the CDR3 is 11 residues. Trimming cost V 7 bases and J 7 bases, with 10 bases left between them. Germline assignment: CDR1 MDHEN and CDR2 SYDVKM. CDR3 sequence reads: CASTLRGGYTF. The CDR3 nucleotides are TGTGCCAGCACCCTGCGGGGTGGCTACACCTTC.

This chain connects TRBV6-5 to TRBJ2-7; 8 nucleotides match TRBD2. This CDR3 is built from 16 residues. The ends lost 2 bases at V and 0 bases at J; junction bases unmatched: 6. The germline V gene has CDR1 MNHEY and CDR2 SVGAGI. CDR3 sequence reads: CASSYKGLGDSYEQYF. The CDR3 coding sequence is TGTGCCAGCAGTTACAAGGGACTAGGCGACTCCTACGAGCAGTACTTC.

V gene TRBV21-1 combines with J gene TRBJ2-4; TRBD1 was called by the table and not checked on the DNA. TRBV21-1 represents a pseudogene. This CDR3 has 19 residues. CDR3 sequence reads: CASSIVKGTQELAKNIQYF. CDR3 in DNA: TGTGCCAGCAGTATAGTTAAAGGGACACAAGAACTAGCCAAAAACATTCAGTACTTC.

The V call is TRBV18, the J call TRBJ1-4, with D possibly TRBD1 on 5 matching bases. The V gene's germline CDR1 is KGHSH and CDR2 LQKENI. The CDR3 length is 13 residues. The V gene lost 6 bases and the J gene lost 3 bases, with 8 bases spanning the gap. The CDR3: CASSGGPNEKLFF. The CDR3 DNA reads as TGTGCCAGCTCGGGGGGTCCTAATGAAAAACTGTTTTTT.

Concerning this clone itself: One end of the junction fails to match germline, which may point to a read error. J is TRBJ2-1 and V is TRBV27; 13 positions match TRBD2. Germline-derived CDR1 and CDR2 are MNHEY and SMNVEV (reference sequence). The CDR3 is 18 residues long. In DNA, the CDR3 is TGTGCCAGCAGTTCGCGACTCACTAGCGGGAGGGCCTACGATGAGCAGTTCTTC. Its translation: CASSSRLTSGRAYDEQFF.